This T cell receptor (beta chain) was profiled in a study of T cell responses to AZD1222 COVID-19 vaccine. As for the study in general: Researchers grouped second doses given at about 4 or about 12 weeks into one pool. Regarding the study as a whole: Seropositive at baseline were only a handful of AZD1222 recipients. Once two AZD1222 doses were given, Spike-specific TCR breadth and depth went up.

This clone was detected once. Its antigen is as yet unknown. J lost 0 bases, V lost 3 bases, and 9 bases had no gene match. The CDR3 consists of 17 residues. Per germline, CDR1 MNHEY and CDR2 SMNVEV (reference sequence). Repertoires were generated with immunoSEQ multiplex PCR, while TCRdb's copy carries only in-frame clones and drops some. The table has roughly 170,000 clones, approximately 90% seen once. The chain employs TRBV27 and TRBJ1-1, with TRBD1 matching 8 bases. This sample comprised peripheral blood, obtained on day 0 of AZD1222 vaccination. The TCR sequence derives from an adult in good health. Here the CDR3 reads CASSFFPGTGLNTEAFF. As DNA, the CDR3 is TGTGCCAGCAGTTTCTTCCCAGGGACAGGTTTGAACACTGAAGCTTTCTTT.